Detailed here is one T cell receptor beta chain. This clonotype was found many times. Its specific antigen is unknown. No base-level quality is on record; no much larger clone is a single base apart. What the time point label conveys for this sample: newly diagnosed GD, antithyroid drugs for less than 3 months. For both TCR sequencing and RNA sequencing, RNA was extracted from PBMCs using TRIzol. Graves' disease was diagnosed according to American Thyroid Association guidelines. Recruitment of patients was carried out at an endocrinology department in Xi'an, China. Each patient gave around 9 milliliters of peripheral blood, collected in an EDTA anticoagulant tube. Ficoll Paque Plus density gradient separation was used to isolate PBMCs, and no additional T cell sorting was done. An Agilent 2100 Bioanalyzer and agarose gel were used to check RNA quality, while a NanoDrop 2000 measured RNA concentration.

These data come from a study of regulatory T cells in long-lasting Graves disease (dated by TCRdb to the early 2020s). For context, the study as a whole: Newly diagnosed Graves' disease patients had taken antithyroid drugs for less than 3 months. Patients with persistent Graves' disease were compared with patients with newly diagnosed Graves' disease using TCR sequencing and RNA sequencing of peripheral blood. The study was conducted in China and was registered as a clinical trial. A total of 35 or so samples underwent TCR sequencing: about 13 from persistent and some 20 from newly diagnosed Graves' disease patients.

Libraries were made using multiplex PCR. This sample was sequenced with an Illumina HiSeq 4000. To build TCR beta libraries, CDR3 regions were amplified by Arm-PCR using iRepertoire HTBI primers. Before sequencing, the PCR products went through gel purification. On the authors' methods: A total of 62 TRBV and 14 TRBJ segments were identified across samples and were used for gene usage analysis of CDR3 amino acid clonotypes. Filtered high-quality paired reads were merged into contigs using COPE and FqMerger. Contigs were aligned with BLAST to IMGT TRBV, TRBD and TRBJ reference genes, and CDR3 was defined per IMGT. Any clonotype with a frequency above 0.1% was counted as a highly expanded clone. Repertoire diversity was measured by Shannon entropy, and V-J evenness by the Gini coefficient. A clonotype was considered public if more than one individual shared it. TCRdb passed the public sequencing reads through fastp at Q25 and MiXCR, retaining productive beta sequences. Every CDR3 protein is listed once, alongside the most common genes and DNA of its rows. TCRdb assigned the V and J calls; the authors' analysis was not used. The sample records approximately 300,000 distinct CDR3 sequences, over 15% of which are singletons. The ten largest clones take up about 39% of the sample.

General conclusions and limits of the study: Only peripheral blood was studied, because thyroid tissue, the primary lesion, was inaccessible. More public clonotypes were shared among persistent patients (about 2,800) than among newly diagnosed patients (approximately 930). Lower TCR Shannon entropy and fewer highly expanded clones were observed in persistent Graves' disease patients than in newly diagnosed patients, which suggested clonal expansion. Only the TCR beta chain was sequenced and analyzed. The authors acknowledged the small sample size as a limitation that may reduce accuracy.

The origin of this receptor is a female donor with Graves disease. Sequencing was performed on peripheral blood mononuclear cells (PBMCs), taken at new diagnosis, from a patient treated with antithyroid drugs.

The CDR3 in this case is CSALPGSKETQYF. Read as DNA, the sequence is TGCAGTGCCCTCCCAGGGTCGAAGGAGACCCAGTACTTC. This chain joins TRBV20-1 to TRBJ2-5; matching of 5 bases hints at TRBD1 as the D gene. V is shortened by 6 bases, J by 5 bases, and the region joining them spans 16 bases. The germline V gene (reference sequence) specifies DFQATT as CDR1 and SNEGSKA as CDR2. The CDR3 covers 13 residues, taking in both the cysteine and the phenylalanine. Kept here is only the CDR3 DNA, which spans 39 bases and is read in frame from base 1.